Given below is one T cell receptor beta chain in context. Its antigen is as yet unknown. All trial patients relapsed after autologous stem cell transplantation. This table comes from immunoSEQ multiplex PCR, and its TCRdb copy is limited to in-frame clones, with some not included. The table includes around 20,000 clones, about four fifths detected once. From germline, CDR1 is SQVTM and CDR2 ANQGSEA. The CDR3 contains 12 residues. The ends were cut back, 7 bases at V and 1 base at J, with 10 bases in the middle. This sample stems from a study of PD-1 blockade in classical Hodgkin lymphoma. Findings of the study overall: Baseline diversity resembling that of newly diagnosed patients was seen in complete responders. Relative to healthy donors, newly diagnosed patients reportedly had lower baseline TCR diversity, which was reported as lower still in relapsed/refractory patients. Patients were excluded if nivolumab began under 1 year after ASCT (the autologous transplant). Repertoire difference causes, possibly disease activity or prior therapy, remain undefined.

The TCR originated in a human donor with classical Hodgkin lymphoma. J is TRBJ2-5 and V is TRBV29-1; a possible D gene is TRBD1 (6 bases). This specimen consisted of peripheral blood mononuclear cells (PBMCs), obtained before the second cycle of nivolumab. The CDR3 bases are TGCAGCGCTGGACAGACCCAAGAGACCCAGTACTTC. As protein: CSAGQTQETQYF.